A selection of T cell receptor beta chains follows, all from one sample in a study of blood T cell repertoires in COVID-19. Assay used: immunoSEQ multiplex PCR; TCRdb lists only in-frame clones, some missing. The sample records about 87,000 clones, about 85% being singletons. The sequenced sample was peripheral blood. The receptors were sampled from a woman of 80 years or more with COVID-19, enrolled during active disease. CDR3s include the opening cysteine and the closing phenylalanine or tryptophan. A D gene is named only where the DNA matches it firmly. Size tells how often a clone was seen (once, few, many) or the class of an expanded clone, and some rows leave it out.

J gene	V gene	D gene	clone size	CDR3 protein	CDR3 DNA
TRBJ2-7	TRBV7-2	TRBD2	NA	CASSDPGLVYEQYF	TGTGCCAGCAGCGACCCGGGACTAGTCTACGAGCAGTACTTC
TRBJ2-3	TRBV9	NA	once	CASSGGDFYTDTQYF	TGTGCCAGCAGCGGTGGGGACTTCTACACAGATACGCAGTATTTT
TRBJ1-4	TRBV30	NA	NA	CAWRRLALEKLFF	TGTGCCTGGAGGAGACTGGCCCTTGAAAAACTGTTTTTT
TRBJ2-7	TRBV5-4	TRBD1	NA	CASTVGQVSYEQYF	TGTGCCAGCACCGTAGGACAGGTTTCCTACGAGCAGTACTTC
TRBJ1-5	TRBV21-1	NA	once	CASSKGRRLHSNQPQHF	TGTGCCAGCAGCAAAGGGAGACGCCTACATAGCAATCAGCCCCAGCATTTT
TRBJ2-7	TRBV11-3	TRBD1	NA	CASSPRQGSYEQYF	TGTGCCAGCAGCCCCCGACAGGGGAGCTACGAGCAGTACTTC
TRBJ1-5	TRBV2	NA	few	CASSDRQGGDQPQHF	TGTGCCAGCAGTGATAGGCAGGGAGGAGATCAGCCCCAGCATTTT
TRBJ1-1	TRBV6-1	TRBD1	NA	CASSEVTGYTEAFF	TGTGCCAGCAGTGAGGTGACAGGGTACACTGAAGCTTTCTTT
TRBJ2-3	TRBV7-3	TRBD2	NA	CASSLLAGVTDTQYF	TGTGCCAGCAGCTTACTAGCGGGAGTGACTGATACGCAGTATTTT
TRBJ2-1	TRBV15	NA	NA	CATSGLTGLFEQFF	TGTGCCACCAGCGGATTGACAGGACTCTTTGAGCAGTTCTTC
TRBJ2-1	TRBV6-4	NA	NA	CASSLGEDYNEQFF	TGTGCCAGCAGCCTCGGAGAGGACTACAATGAGCAGTTCTTC
TRBJ1-6	TRBV11-2	TRBD1	NA	CASSPRTGGSYNSPLHF	TGTGCCAGCAGCCCCCGGACAGGGGGCTCCTATAATTCACCCCTCCACTTT
TRBJ2-7	TRBV19	TRBD1	once	CASSSGQGAYEQYF	TGTGCCAGTAGTTCGGGACAGGGAGCATACGAGCAGTACTTC
TRBJ2-5	TRBV3-1/TRBV3-2	TRBD2	NA	CASSQVGLAGGKRETQYF	TGTGCCAGCAGCCAAGTTGGGCTAGCGGGGGGGAAGAGAGAGACCCAGTACTTC
TRBJ2-3	TRBV29-1	TRBD1	NA	CSVGDRGYADTQYF	TGCAGCGTTGGGGACAGGGGATATGCAGATACGCAGTATTTT
TRBJ2-5	TRBV11-2	TRBD2	NA	CASSPPGLAGLRTQYF	TGTGCCAGCAGCCCGCCGGGACTAGCGGGACTCCGGACCCAGTACTTC
TRBJ2-7	TRBV19	TRBD1	NA	CASSTTGLAEQYF	TGTGCCAGTAGTACGACAGGGTTGGCCGAGCAGTACTTC
TRBJ1-5	TRBV3-1/TRBV3-2	NA	few	CASSRTDGQPQHF	TGTGCCAGCAGTCGGACAGACGGTCAGCCCCAGCATTTT
TRBJ1-5	TRBV18	TRBD1	once	CASSPPGDRGRQPQHF	TGTGCCAGCTCACCACCGGGGGACAGGGGACGGCAGCCCCAGCATTTT
TRBJ1-2	TRBV18	TRBD1	NA	CASSPGQGKDGYTF	TGTGCCAGCTCACCCGGACAGGGGAAGGATGGCTACACCTTC
TRBJ2-7	TRBV2	TRBD1	once	CASRVGTGGRRYF	TGTGCCAGCAGGGTAGGGACAGGGGGACGACGGTACTTC
TRBJ2-7	TRBV19	TRBD2	NA	CASRKREDSYEQYF	TGTGCCAGTAGGAAGCGGGAGGACTCCTACGAGCAGTACTTC
TRBJ1-3	TRBV18	NA	NA	CASSPEGHTIYF	TGTGCCAGCTCACCAGAGGGCCACACCATATATTTT
TRBJ1-6	TRBV27	NA	NA	CASSSTTSSYNSPLHF	TGTGCCAGCAGTTCCACCACGAGCTCCTATAATTCACCCCTCCACTTT
TRBJ2-7	TRBV18	TRBD1	NA	CASSQGQAYEQYF	TGTGCCAGCTCTCAAGGACAGGCCTACGAGCAGTACTTC
TRBJ2-5	TRBV4-2	NA	NA	CASSRALGLETQYF	TGTGCCAGCAGCCGGGCCCTTGGGTTAGAGACCCAGTACTTC
TRBJ2-7	TRBV27	TRBD1	NA	CASSLRTGGEQYF	TGTGCCAGCAGTCTACGGACAGGGGGGGAGCAGTACTTC
TRBJ1-3	TRBV15	TRBD1	NA	CATSYTPGTGYGNTIYF	TGTGCCACCAGCTACACTCCCGGGACAGGGTATGGAAACACCATATATTTT
TRBJ1-2	TRBV3-1/TRBV3-2	NA	NA	CASSRARGGYTF	TGTGCCAGCAGCCGTGCCCGGGGTGGCTACACCTTC
TRBJ1-1	TRBV12-5	TRBD1	NA	CASGSAQGHTEAFF	TGTGCTAGTGGTTCAGCACAGGGGCACACTGAAGCTTTCTTT
TRBJ1-2	TRBV5-4	TRBD1	NA	CASSRTGGYGYTF	TGTGCCAGCAGTCGGACAGGGGGCTATGGCTACACCTTC
TRBJ2-7	TRBV7-2	TRBD2	NA	CASSSSGGRREQYF	TGTGCCAGCAGCTCGAGCGGGGGGCGGCGGGAGCAGTACTTC
TRBJ2-5	TRBV12-5	NA	NA	CASGLPQRAQYF	TGTGCTAGTGGTTTGCCACAGAGGGCCCAGTACTTC
TRBJ1-1	TRBV4-1	NA	NA	CASTGAQRGGTEAFF	TGCGCCAGCACCGGCGCCCAAAGGGGGGGCACTGAAGCTTTCTTT
TRBJ1-2	TRBV12-3/TRBV12-4	TRBD1	NA	CASSTTGLYGYTF	TGTGCCAGCAGTACGACAGGGCTCTATGGCTACACCTTC
TRBJ1-2	TRBV13	NA	NA	CASSLTDINYGYTF	TGTGCCAGCAGCTTGACAGATATTAACTATGGCTACACCTTC
TRBJ2-7	TRBV20-1	NA	few	CSARELELTYF	TGCAGTGCTAGAGAGTTGGAGCTAACGTACTTC
TRBJ2-7	TRBV4-3	TRBD1	NA	CASSETGTGLVEQYF	TGCGCCAGCAGCGAAACCGGGACAGGGTTGGTTGAGCAGTACTTC